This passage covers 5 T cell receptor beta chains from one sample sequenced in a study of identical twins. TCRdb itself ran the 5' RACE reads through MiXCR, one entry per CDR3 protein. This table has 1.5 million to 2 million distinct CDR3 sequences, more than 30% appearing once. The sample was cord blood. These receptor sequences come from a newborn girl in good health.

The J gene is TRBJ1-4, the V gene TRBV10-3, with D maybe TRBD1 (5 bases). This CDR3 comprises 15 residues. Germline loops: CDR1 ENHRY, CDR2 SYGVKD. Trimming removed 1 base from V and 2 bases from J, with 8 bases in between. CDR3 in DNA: TGTGCCATCAGTGAGTGGGGACCCACTAATGAAAAACTGTTTTTT. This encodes CAISEWGPTNEKLFF.

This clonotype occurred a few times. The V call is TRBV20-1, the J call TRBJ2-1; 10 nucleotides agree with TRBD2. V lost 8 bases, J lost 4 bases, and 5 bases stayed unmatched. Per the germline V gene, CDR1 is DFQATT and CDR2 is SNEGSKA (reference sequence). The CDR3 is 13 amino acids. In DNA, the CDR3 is TGCAGTCTAACTAGCGGGGTGTACAATGAGCAGTTCTTC. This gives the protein CSLTSGVYNEQFF.

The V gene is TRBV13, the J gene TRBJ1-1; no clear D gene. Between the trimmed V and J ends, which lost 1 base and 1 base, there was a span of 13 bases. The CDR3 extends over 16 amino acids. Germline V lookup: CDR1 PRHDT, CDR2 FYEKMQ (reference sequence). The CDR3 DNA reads TGTGCCAGCAGCTTAGCTGGACGATCCCCGAACACTGAAGCTTTCTTT. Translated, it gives CASSLAGRSPNTEAFF.

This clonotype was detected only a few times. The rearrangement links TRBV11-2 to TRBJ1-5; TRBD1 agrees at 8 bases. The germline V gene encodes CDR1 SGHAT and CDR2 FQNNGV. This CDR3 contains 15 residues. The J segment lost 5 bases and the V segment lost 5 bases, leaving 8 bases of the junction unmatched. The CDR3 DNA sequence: TGTGCCAGCAGCCCCAGGACAGGGAGGGATCAGCCCCAGCATTTT. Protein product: CASSPRTGRDQPQHF. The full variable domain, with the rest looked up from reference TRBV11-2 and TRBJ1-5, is EAGVAQSPRYKIIEKRQSVAFWCNPISGHATLYWYQQILGQGPKLLIQFQNNGVVDDSQLPKDRFSAERLKGVDSTLKIQPAKLEDSAVYLCASSPRTGRDQPQHFGDGTRLSIL.

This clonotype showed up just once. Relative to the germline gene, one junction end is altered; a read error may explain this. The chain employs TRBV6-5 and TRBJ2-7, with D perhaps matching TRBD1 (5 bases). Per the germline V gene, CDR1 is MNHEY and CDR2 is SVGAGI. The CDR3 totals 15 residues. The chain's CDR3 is CTSSYSKGAPYEQYF. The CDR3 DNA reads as TGTACCAGCAGTTACTCGAAAGGGGCCCCCTACGAGCAGTACTTC.